The present T cell receptor beta chain was sequenced within a study of blood T cell repertoires in COVID-19. Study-level background: T cells, B-cell-depleted T cells, or PBMCs supplied cDNA or gDNA.

Measured with immunoSEQ multiplex PCR; TCRdb has only the in-frame clones, and not every one. The table includes some 170,000 clones, roughly 88% detected once. The CDR3 totals 15 residues. The V gene end was trimmed by 2 bases and the J gene end by 7 bases; junction bases not matched to a gene: 7. Germline loops: CDR1 WSHSY, CDR2 SAAADI. This TCR derives from a man in his fifties who had recovered from COVID-19. Sample: PBMCs or T cells enriched from blood (not recorded which). V gene TRBV10-2 combines with J gene TRBJ1-5; 8 bases match TRBD1. The CDR3 loop is CASSERTGRIQPQHF. CDR3 nucleotides: TGCGCCAGCAGTGAGCGGACAGGGCGTATACAGCCCCAGCATTTT.